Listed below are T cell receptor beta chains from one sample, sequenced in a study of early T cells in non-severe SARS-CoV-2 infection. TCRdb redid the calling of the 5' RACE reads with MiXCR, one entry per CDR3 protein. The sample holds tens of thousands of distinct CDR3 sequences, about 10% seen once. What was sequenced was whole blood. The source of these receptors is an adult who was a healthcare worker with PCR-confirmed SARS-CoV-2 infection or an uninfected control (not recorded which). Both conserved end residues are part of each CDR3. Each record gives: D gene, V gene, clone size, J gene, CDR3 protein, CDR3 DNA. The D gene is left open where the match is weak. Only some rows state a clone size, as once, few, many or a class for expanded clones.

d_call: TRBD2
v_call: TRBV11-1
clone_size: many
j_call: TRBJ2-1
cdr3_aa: CASSPGLAGEGRDEQFF
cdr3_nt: TGTGCCAGCAGCCCCGGACTAGCGGGAGAGGGTCGGGATGAGCAGTTCTTC

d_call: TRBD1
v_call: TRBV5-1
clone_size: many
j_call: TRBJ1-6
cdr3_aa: CASSIRTGFSSSAPLHF
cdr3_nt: TGCGCCAGCAGCATACGGACAGGATTTTCGTCGAGTGCACCCCTCCACTTT

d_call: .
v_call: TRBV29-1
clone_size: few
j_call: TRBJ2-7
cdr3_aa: CSVVQGFYEQYF
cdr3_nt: TGCAGCGTTGTACAGGGTTTCTACGAGCAGTACTTC

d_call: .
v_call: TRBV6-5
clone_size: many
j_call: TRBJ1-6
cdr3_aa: CASSRLSYNSPLHF
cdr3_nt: TGTGCCAGCAGCCGACTGAGCTATAATTCACCCCTCCACTTT

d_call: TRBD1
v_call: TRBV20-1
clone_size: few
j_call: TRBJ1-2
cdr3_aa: CSASYLRTGGEYGYTF
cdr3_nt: TGCAGTGCTAGTTACCTTAGGACAGGGGGCGAGTATGGCTACACCTTC

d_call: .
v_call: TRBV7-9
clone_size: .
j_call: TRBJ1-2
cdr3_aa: CASSQDRKYGYTF
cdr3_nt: TGTGCCAGCAGCCAGGACAGAAAGTATGGCTACACCTTC

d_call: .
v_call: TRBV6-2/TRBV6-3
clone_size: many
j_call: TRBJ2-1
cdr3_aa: CASSHWVGLFF
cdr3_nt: TGTGCCAGCAGTCACTGGGTGGGGTTGTTCTTC

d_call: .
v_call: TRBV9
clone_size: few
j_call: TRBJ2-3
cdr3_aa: CASSVISGSDTQYF
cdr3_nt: TGTGCCAGCAGCGTAATCTCTGGCTCAGATACGCAGTATTTT

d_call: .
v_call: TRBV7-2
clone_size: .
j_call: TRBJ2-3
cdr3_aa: CASSLDRASDTQYF
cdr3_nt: TGTGCCAGCAGCTTAGATCGAGCGTCGGATACGCAGTATTTT

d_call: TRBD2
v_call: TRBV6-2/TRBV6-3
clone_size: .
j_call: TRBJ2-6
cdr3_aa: CASRSSGMGPGANVLTF
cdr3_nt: TGTGCCAGCCGCTCTAGCGGGATGGGACCTGGGGCCAACGTCCTGACTTTC

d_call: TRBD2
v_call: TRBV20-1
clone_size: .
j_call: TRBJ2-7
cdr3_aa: CSARGLAGVEQYF
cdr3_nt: TGCAGTGCTAGAGGACTAGCGGGAGTTGAGCAGTACTTC

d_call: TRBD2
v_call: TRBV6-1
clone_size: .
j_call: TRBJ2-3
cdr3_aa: CASSGLPGAGGFTDTQYF
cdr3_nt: TGTGCCAGCAGTGGCCTGCCGGGAGCGGGGGGGTTCACAGATACGCAGTATTTT

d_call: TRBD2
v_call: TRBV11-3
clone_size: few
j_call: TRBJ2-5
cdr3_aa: CASSPGLVATQYF
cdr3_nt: TGTGCCAGCAGTCCGGGACTAGTCGCGACCCAGTACTTC

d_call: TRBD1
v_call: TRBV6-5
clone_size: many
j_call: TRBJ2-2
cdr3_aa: CASSSPGQGPAGELFF
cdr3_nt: TGTGCCAGCAGTAGCCCGGGACAGGGGCCCGCCGGGGAGCTGTTTTTT

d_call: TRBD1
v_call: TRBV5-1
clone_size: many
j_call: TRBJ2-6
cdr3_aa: CASSPEGARTGANVLTF
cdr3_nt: TGCGCCAGCAGCCCCGAGGGGGCAAGGACTGGGGCCAACGTCCTGACTTTC

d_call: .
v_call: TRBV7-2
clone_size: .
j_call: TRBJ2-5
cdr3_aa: CASSLGGVGETQYF
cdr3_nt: TGTGCCAGCAGCTTAGGCGGGGTGGGGGAGACCCAGTACTTC

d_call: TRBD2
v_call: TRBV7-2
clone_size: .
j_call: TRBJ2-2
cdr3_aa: CASSLVAGLAGVVGELFF
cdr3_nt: TGTGCCAGCAGCTTAGTCGCTGGACTAGCGGGAGTAGTAGGGGAGCTGTTTTTT

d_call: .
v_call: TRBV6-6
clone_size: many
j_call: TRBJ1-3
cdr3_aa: CASSYLNRVLGSGNTIYF
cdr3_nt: TGTGCCAGCAGTTACCTAAACAGGGTTTTGGGGTCTGGAAACACCATATATTTT

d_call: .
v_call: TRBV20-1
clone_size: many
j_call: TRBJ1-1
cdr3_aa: CSAFTGTGEAFF
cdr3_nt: TGCAGTGCCTTCACAGGGACCGGTGAAGCTTTCTTT

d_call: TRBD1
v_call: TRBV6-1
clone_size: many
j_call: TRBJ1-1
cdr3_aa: CASSEKDRGSNTEAFF
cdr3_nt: TGTGCCAGCAGTGAAAAAGACAGGGGTTCGAACACTGAAGCTTTCTTT

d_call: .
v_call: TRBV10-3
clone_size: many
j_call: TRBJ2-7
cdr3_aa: CAISDTDAGEQYF
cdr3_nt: TGTGCCATCAGTGACACCGATGCGGGGGAGCAGTACTTC

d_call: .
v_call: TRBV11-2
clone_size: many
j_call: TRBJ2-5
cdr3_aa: CASSLRGVVETQYF
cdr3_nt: TGTGCCAGCAGCTTAAGGGGGGTTGTAGAGACCCAGTACTTC

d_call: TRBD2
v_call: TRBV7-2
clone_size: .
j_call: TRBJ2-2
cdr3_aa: CASGRETGELFF
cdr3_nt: TGTGCCAGCGGGCGGGAGACCGGGGAGCTGTTTTTT

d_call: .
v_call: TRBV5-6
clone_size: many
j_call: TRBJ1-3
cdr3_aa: CASSWVGTGNTIYF
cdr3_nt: TGTGCCAGCAGCTGGGTAGGGACTGGAAACACCATATATTTT

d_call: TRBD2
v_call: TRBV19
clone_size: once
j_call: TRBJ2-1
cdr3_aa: CASSIPGRDDEQFF
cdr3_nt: TGTGCCAGTAGTATTCCCGGGAGGGACGATGAGCAGTTCTTC

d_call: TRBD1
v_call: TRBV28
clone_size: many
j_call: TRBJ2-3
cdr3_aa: CASSSPGQGGGTQYF
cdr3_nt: TGTGCCAGCAGTTCCCCGGGACAGGGTGGAGGGACGCAGTATTTT

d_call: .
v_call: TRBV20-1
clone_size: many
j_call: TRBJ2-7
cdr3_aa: CSASVGGHEQYF
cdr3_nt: TGCAGTGCTAGTGTGGGGGGCCACGAGCAGTACTTC